Shown below are 17 T cell receptor beta chains from a single sample sequenced in a study of OX40 agonist ivuxolimab in advanced cancers. Clones were read by immunoSEQ multiplex PCR, and TCRdb kept only the in-frame ones, dropping some. The sample gives about 14,000 clones, less than 90% of which show up once; 67% is in the top ten. The sample consisted of CD4+ or CD8+ T cells sorted from blood, taken in a trial of the OX40 agonist ivuxolimab. The receptors were gathered from an adult with an advanced solid tumor such as melanoma, head and neck, liver or kidney cancer.

The J gene is TRBJ1-3, the V gene TRBV27, with TRBD1 as a possible D gene (6 bases). V lost 5 bases and J lost 0, with 8 bases in between. The CDR3 loop spans 14 amino acids. Germline V lookup: CDR1 MNHEY, CDR2 SMNVEV (reference sequence). CDR3 in amino acids: CASSLGGSGNTIYF. DNA for the CDR3: TGTGCCAGCAGTCTAGGGGGCTCTGGAAACACCATATATTTT.

This chain uses TRBV27 with TRBJ2-7, with a possible D match to TRBD2 (6 bases). The CDR3 is 14 residues long. Per germline, CDR1 MNHEY and CDR2 SMNVEV (reference sequence). The germline V and J ends were trimmed by 3 bases and 4 bases, with 13 bases remaining between them. The CDR3: CASSLGGPGYEQYF. CDR3 in DNA: TGTGCCAGCAGTTTGGGGGGTCCAGGTTACGAGCAGTACTTC.

The chain recombines TRBV7-8 with TRBJ1-5, with 7 bases aligning to TRBD1. The V and J ends lost 4 bases and 6 bases, in that order; junction bases with no gene match: 12. Germline CDR1 SGHVS, CDR2 FQNEAQ. This CDR3 has 16 residues. CDR3 residues: CASSSHLTGRGQPQHF. For the CDR3, the DNA is TGTGCCAGCAGCTCCCACCTGACAGGGAGGGGTCAGCCCCAGCATTTT. Variable domain in full (rest from reference TRBV7-8 and TRBJ1-5): GAGVSQSPRYKVAKRGQDVALRCDPISGHVSLFWYQQALGQGPEFLTYFQNEAQLDKSGLPSDRFFAERPEGSVSTLKIQRTQQEDSAVYLCASSSHLTGRGQPQHFGDGTRLSIL.

In the case of this clone: A single base separates this from a much larger clone, so it may be a read error. J is TRBJ2-7 and V is TRBV4-2, with D uncertain. The CDR3 totals 12 residues. CDR1 LGHNA and CDR2 YNFKEQ come from the germline V gene. With 5 bases removed from V and 2 bases from J, the gap between germline ends came to 7 bases. CDR3 in DNA: TGTGCCAGCAGCTTGGCCACCTACGAGCAGTACTTC. Translating it yields CASSLATYEQYF.

The V gene is TRBV12-5, the J gene TRBJ2-2; D remains unclear. V lost 6 bases and J lost 6, with 8 bases in between. There are 12 residues in the CDR3. Looked up from germline, CDR1 is LGHNT and CDR2 is FRNRAP. This CDR3 is CASGLTAGELFF. DNA of the CDR3: TGTGCTAGTGGCCTCACAGCCGGGGAGCTGTTTTTT.

This chain joins TRBV15 and TRBJ1-6; 7 bases are a match to TRBD1. The CDR3 spans 17 residues. After removal of 4 bases from V and 2 bases from J, the junction contained 8 bases not matched to a gene. Germline V CDR1 and CDR2: LNHNV, YYDKDF (reference sequence). The CDR3 coding sequence is TGTGCCACCAGCACGTACAGGGGAGGGACCTATAATTCACCCCTCCACTTT. Translated: CATSTYRGGTYNSPLHF.

Relative to its sample, this clone is medium-sized. The rearrangement uses TRBV11-2 and TRBJ2-7; 11 nucleotides match TRBD1. With 5 bases clipped from V and 5 bases from J, the junction kept 5 bases outside the gene matches. The CDR3 totals 14 residues. From germline, CDR1 is SGHAT and CDR2 FQNNGV. This CDR3 reads CASSPDRGLDEQYF. The CDR3 DNA is TGTGCCAGCAGCCCGGACAGGGGGCTTGACGAGCAGTACTTC. The whole variable domain, filled in from reference TRBV11-2 and TRBJ2-7, reads EAGVAQSPRYKIIEKRQSVAFWCNPISGHATLYWYQQILGQGPKLLIQFQNNGVVDDSQLPKDRFSAERLKGVDSTLKIQPAKLEDSAVYLCASSPDRGLDEQYFGPGTRLTVT.

V and J are TRBV7-7 and TRBJ2-3; 8 nucleotides agree with TRBD2. V dropped 6 bases and J dropped 1; count of bases not matched to a gene: 12. The germline CDR1 and CDR2 sequences are SSHAT and FNYEAQ (reference sequence). The CDR3 is 17 amino acids. The CDR3 here is CASSPIGGAFGTDTQYF. CDR3 DNA: TGTGCCAGCAGTCCAATCGGGGGGGCCTTCGGCACAGATACGCAGTATTTT.

The J gene is TRBJ2-1, the V gene TRBV2, with D possibly matching TRBD2 (5 bases). The CDR3 consists of 12 residues. Trimming took 1 base from V and 8 from J, leaving 6 bases between them. The germline gives CDR1 SNHLY, CDR2 FYNNEI. CDR3 in amino acids: CASSEEEDEQFF. CDR3 bases: TGTGCCAGCAGTGAAGAGGAGGATGAGCAGTTCTTC.

The chain is built from TRBV19 and TRBJ1-1, with D possibly matching TRBD1 (5 bases). The CDR3 contains 16 residues. Germline V lookup: CDR1 LNHDA, CDR2 SQIVND (reference sequence). Deletions cut 3 bases from V and 1 base from J, with 15 bases between. This CDR3 reads CASSMDLRGKNTEAFF. The CDR3 DNA reads as TGTGCCAGTAGTATGGACCTCCGGGGCAAGAACACTGAAGCTTTCTTT.

This clone was seen a few times. V is TRBV7-9 and J is TRBJ2-5, with D unclear. V lost 6 bases to trimming and J lost 6 bases, with 20 bases between them. This CDR3 is built from 15 residues. Per germline, CDR1 SEHNR and CDR2 FQNEAQ (reference sequence). CDR3 region: CASSLTRNVGKTQYF. CDR3 coding DNA: TGTGCCAGCAGTTTGACCCGGAATGTGGGGAAGACCCAGTACTTC.

The rearrangement uses TRBV2 and TRBJ2-1, with 9 bases fitting TRBD1. CDR1 and CDR2 (germline): SNHLY, FYNNEI. After removal of 4 bases from V and 5 bases from J, the junction contained 9 bases not matched to a gene. The CDR3 runs 16 residues. In DNA form, the CDR3 reads TGTGCCAGCAGTGGTGGGACAGGGAGTCGGGACAATGAGCAGTTCTTC. Translated, it gives CASSGGTGSRDNEQFF.

CDR3 region: CASSALAGDTGELFF. In nucleotides, the CDR3 is TGTGCCAGCAGTGCCCTAGCGGGAGACACCGGGGAGCTGTTTTTT. The chain uses TRBV6-4 and TRBJ2-2; TRBD2 matches at 10 bases. Per germline, CDR1 MRHNA and CDR2 SNTAGT. The CDR3 covers 15 residues. The J segment lost 3 bases and the V segment lost 4 bases, leaving 2 bases of the junction unmatched.

The chain links TRBV29-1 to TRBJ1-1, with D maybe TRBD1 (5 bases). The CDR3 contains 14 residues. V was clipped by 5 bases and J by 8 bases, with 21 bases between them. Germline V lookup: CDR1 SQVTM, CDR2 ANQGSEA. The CDR3 nucleotides are TGCAGCGTTACCACCATGGGGGGGGTTTGGGAAGCTTTCTTT. This translates into CSVTTMGGVWEAFF.

The genes are TRBV19 and TRBJ2-3; 14 bases align to TRBD2. V was pared by 5 bases and J by 3 bases, with 7 bases of the junction left unmatched. The CDR3 has 17 amino acids. Germline V gives CDR1 LNHDA, CDR2 SQIVND (reference sequence). CDR3 region: CASSPGLAGGLTDTQYF. CDR3 coding DNA: TGTGCCAGTAGTCCTGGACTAGCGGGAGGACTGACAGATACGCAGTATTTT.

This rearrangement joins TRBV2 to TRBJ1-4, with D possibly TRBD1 on 5 matching bases. The ends were cut back, 6 bases at V and 7 bases at J, with 15 bases in the middle. This CDR3 region has 14 residues. CDR1 is SNHLY, CDR2 FYNNEI, per germline. In DNA form, the CDR3 reads TGTGCCAGCAGGGAATCAGGGTATAGTGAAAAACTGTTTTTT. This translates into CASRESGYSEKLFF.

This clone has a single count. V usage is TRBV30 and J usage is TRBJ2-7; the match to TRBD2 covers 7 bases. This CDR3 comprises 14 residues. Germline V gene lookup returns CDR1 GTSNPN and CDR2 SVGIG (reference sequence). The V and J ends lost 0 bases and 3 bases, in that order; junction bases with no gene match: 5. CDR3 coding DNA: TGTGCCTGGAGTGTCGGGCGGGAGTTCTACGAGCAGTACTTC. This codes for CAWSVGREFYEQYF.